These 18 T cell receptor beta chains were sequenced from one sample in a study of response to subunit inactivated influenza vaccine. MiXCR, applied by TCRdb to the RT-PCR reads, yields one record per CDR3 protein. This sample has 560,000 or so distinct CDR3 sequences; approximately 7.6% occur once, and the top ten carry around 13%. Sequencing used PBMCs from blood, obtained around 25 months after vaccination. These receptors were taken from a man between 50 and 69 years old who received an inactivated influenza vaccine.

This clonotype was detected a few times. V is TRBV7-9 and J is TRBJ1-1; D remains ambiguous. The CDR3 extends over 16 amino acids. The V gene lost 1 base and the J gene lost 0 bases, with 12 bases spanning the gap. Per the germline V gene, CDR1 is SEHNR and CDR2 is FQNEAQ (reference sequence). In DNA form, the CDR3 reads TGTGCCAGCAGCTTAGGACGACACTTGATGAACACTGAAGCTTTCTTT. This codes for CASSLGRHLMNTEAFF.

DNA of the CDR3: TGTGCCAGCAGCTTGCAGGGGGGGGCAAAGAACGAGCAGTACTTC. This codes for CASSLQGGAKNEQYF. The chain employs TRBV5-8 and TRBJ2-7; D assignment may be TRBD1 or TRBD2 (7 bases each). Germline values: CDR1 SGHTS, CDR2 YDEGEE. V lost 1 base, J lost 5 bases, and 16 bases lay in between. The CDR3 is made up of 15 amino acids.

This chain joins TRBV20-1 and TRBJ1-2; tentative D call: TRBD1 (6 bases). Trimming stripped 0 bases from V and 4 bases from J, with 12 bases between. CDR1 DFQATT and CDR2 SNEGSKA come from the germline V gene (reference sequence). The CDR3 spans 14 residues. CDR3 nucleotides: TGCAGTGCTAGAGATCTACAGGGCCTCTATGGCTACACCTTC. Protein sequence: CSARDLQGLYGYTF.

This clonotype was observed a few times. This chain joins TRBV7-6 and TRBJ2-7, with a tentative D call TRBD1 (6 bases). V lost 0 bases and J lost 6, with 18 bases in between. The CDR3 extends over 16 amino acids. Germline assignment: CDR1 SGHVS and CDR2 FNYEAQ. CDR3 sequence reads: CASSLAQSGAGVEQYF. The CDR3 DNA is TGTGCCAGCAGCTTAGCGCAGTCAGGGGCCGGGGTCGAGCAGTACTTC. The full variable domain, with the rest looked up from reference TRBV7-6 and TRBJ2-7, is GAGVSQSPRYKVTKRGQDVALRCDPISGHVSLYWYRQALGQGPEFLTYFNYEAQQDKSGLPNDRFSAERPEGSISTLTIQRTEQRDSAMYRCASSLAQSGAGVEQYFGPGTRLTVT.

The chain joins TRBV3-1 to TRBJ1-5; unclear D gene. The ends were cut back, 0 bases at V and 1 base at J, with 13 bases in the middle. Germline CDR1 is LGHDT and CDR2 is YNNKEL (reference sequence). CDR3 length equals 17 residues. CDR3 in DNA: TGTGCCAGCAGCCAAGATCTAGGGATCTCAAGCAATCAGCCCCAGCATTTT. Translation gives CASSQDLGISSNQPQHF.

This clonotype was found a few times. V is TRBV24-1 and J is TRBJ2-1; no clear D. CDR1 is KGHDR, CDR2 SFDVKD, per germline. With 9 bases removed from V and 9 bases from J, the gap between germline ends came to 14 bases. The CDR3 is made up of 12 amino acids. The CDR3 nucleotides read TGTGCCACCGGGGATTCACTGGGTGAGCAGTTCTTC. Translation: CATGDSLGEQFF.

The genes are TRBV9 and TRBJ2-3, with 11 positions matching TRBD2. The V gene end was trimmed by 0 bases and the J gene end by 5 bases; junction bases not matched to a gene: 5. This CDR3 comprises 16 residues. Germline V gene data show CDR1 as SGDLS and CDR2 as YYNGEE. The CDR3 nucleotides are TGTGCCAGCAGCGTAGAACTAGCGGGAGAGGGAGATACGCAGTATTTT. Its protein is CASSVELAGEGDTQYF.

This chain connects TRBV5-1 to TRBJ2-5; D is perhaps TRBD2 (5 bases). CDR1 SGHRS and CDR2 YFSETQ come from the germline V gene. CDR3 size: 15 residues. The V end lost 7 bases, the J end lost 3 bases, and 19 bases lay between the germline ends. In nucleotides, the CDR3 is TGCGCCAGCGGGTTCCGGGGAACGAGGGAAGAGACCCAGTACTTC. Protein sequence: CASGFRGTREETQYF.

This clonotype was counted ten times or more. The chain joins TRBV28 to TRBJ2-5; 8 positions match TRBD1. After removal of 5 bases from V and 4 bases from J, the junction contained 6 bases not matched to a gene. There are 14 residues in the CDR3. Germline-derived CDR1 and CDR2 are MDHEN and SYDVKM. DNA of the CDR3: TGTGCCAGCAGTCGCGGACAGGGAGGAGAGACCCAGTACTTC. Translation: CASSRGQGGETQYF.

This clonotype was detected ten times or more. CDR3 region: CSARDPGTGFSYEQYF. The CDR3 coding sequence is TGCAGTGCTAGAGACCCCGGGACAGGGTTTTCCTACGAGCAGTACTTC. The chain links TRBV20-1 to TRBJ2-7; TRBD1 aligns across 9 bases. V shed 0 bases, J shed 1 base, and the junction held 7 bases outside the gene matches. CDR1 and CDR2 (germline): DFQATT, SNEGSKA (reference sequence). The CDR3 has 16 residues.

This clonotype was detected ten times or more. The CDR3 is CASSLMQNQPQHF. The CDR3, as DNA: TGTGCCAGCAGCTTGATGCAGAATCAGCCCCAGCATTTT. V is TRBV7-8 and J is TRBJ1-5, with D hard to call. The CDR3 has 13 residues. Germline CDR1 and CDR2: SGHVS and FQNEAQ. V was shortened by 3 bases and J by 4 bases, with 7 bases between the two germline ends.

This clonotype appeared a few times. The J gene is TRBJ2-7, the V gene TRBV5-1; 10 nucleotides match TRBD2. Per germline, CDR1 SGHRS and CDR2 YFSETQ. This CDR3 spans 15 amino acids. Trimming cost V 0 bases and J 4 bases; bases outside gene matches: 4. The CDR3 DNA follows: TGCGCCAGCAGCTTGGCGCTAGCGGGAGTATACGAGCAGTACTTC. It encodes CASSLALAGVYEQYF. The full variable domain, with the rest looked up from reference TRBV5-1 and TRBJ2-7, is KAGVTQTPRYLIKTRGQQVTLSCSPISGHRSVSWYQQTPGQGLQFLFEYFSETQRNKGNFPGRFSGRQFSNSRSEMNVSTLELGDSALYLCASSLALAGVYEQYFGPGTRLTVT.

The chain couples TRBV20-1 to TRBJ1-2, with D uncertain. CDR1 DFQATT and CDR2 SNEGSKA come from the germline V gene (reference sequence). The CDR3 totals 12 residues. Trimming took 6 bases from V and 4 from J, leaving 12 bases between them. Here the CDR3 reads CSAAAGSYGYTF. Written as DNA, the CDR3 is TGCAGTGCAGCGGCCGGCAGCTATGGCTACACCTTC.

In nucleotides, the CDR3 is TGTGCCAGCAGCTTGGTCGTGCGACTATCCGGTGACAATGAGCAGTTCTTC. Amino acid sequence: CASSLVVRLSGDNEQFF. The chain has TRBV5-6 and TRBJ2-1; tentative D call: TRBD2 (5 bases). Trimming took 0 bases from V and 5 from J, leaving 18 bases between them. The CDR3 is made up of 17 amino acids. The germline V gene encodes CDR1 SGHDT and CDR2 YYEEEE.

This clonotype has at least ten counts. In DNA, the CDR3 is TGTGCCAGCACCGGTGACCCAGACAATGAGCAGTTCTTC. It translates to CASTGDPDNEQFF. This chain uses TRBV9 with TRBJ2-1; D remains unclear. The germline CDR1 and CDR2 sequences are SGDLS and YYNGEE. The CDR3 is 13 amino acids. V lost 6 bases, J lost 5 bases, and 12 bases lay in between. Complete variable domain (other parts from reference TRBV9 and TRBJ2-1): DSGVTQTPKHLITATGQRVTLRCSPRSGDLSVYWYQQSLDQGLQFLIQYYNGEERAKGNILERFSAQQFPDLHSELNLSSLELGDSALYFCASTGDPDNEQFFGPGTRLTVL.

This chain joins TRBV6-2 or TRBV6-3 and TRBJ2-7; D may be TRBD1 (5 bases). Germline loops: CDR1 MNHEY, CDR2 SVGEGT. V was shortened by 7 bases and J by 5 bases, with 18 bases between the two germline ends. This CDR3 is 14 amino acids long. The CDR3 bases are TGTGCCAGCATGTTATCCCCCAGGGTCCACGAGCAGTACTTC. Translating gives CASMLSPRVHEQYF.

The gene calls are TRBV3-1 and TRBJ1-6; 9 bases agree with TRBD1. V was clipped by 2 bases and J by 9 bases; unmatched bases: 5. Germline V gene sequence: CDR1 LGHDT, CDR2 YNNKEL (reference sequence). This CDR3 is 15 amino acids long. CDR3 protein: CASSQTGGWRSPLHF. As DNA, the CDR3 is TGTGCCAGCAGCCAAACAGGGGGCTGGCGTTCACCCCTCCACTTT.

CDR3 in amino acids: CSAVADTNTGELFF. CDR3 bases: TGCAGCGCCGTTGCGGACACGAACACCGGGGAGCTGTTTTTT. The chain has TRBV29-1 and TRBJ2-2; TRBD1 is a possible D gene (5 bases). The V end was cut by 7 bases, the J end by 0 bases, with 12 bases between. Germline V gene lookup returns CDR1 SQVTM and CDR2 ANQGSEA. The CDR3 extends over 14 amino acids.